This T cell receptor beta chain was captured by sequencing in a study of shared clonotypes between healthy human individuals. This table comes from immunoSEQ multiplex PCR, and its TCRdb copy is limited to in-frame clones, with some not included. This table has 2 million to 2.5 million clones, 80% to 95% appearing once. With V trimmed by 1 base and J by 4 bases, 3 bases remained unmatched. The CDR3 contains 14 residues. Germline lookup yields CDR1 SGHTS and CDR2 YDEGEE. Sequenced material: naive CD4+ T cells from PBMCs. Described subset: CD45RA+ positively selected. J is TRBJ2-7 and V is TRBV5-8, with 9 bases aligning to TRBD2. This clonotype originated in a man aged 18 to 35 in good health. Some clones in this sample may be carry-over from other donors' samples. The CDR3 region has the DNA TGTGCCAGCAGCTTGAGGGGACTAGCTTACGAGCAGTACTTC. Amino acids: CASSLRGLAYEQYF.